These 8 T cell receptor beta chains were all obtained from the same sample, sequenced in a study of T-cell memory formation after mild COVID-19. MiXCR was run by TCRdb on the 5' RACE reads, yielding one entry per CDR3 protein. The table shows fewer than 650,000 distinct CDR3 sequences, with approximately 15% occurring only once. What was sequenced was PBMCs or a T cell subset sorted from them (not recorded which). These receptors originate from an adult woman who had mild COVID-19 (a few samples of this study predate the infection). Cell type and time point are not known.

CDR3 residues: CASSYSRLAGVYEQYF. In DNA form, the CDR3 reads TGTGCCAGCAGTTACTCGCGACTAGCGGGAGTCTACGAGCAGTACTTC. V gene TRBV6-5 combines with J gene TRBJ2-7; 12 nucleotides align to TRBD2. Germline V gene sequence: CDR1 MNHEY, CDR2 SVGAGI. CDR3 size: 16 residues. Germline trimming cut 0 bases from V and 3 bases from J; bases unmatched to any gene: 3.

This clonotype was found a few times. V and J are TRBV6-5 and TRBJ1-6; D unresolved. The germline V gene has CDR1 MNHEY and CDR2 SVGAGI. CDR3 length: 16 amino acids. Trimming cost V 5 bases and J 0 bases, with 11 bases left between them. For the CDR3, the DNA is TGTGCCAGCAGTCCCACCAAAAGCTCCTATAATTCACCCCTCCACTTT. Protein: CASSPTKSSYNSPLHF.

The chain combines TRBV20-1 with TRBJ2-3, with D unclear. The V and J ends lost 5 bases and 0 bases respectively, with 9 bases between them. The CDR3 totals 13 residues. The germline V gene encodes CDR1 DFQATT and CDR2 SNEGSKA (reference sequence). The CDR3 loop is CSASLRSTDTQYF. As DNA, the CDR3 is TGCAGTGCTTCGCTCCGCAGCACAGATACGCAGTATTTT.

This clonotype was counted ten times or more. This chain uses TRBV5-1 with TRBJ2-7; weak D call: TRBD2 (5 bases). The CDR3 covers 16 residues. CDR1 is SGHRS and CDR2 is YFSETQ in the germline V gene. V was pared by 0 bases and J by 5 bases, with 18 bases between. As DNA, the CDR3 is TGCGCCAGCAGCTTGGTGGCGGGTCGTACCGGTCACGAGCAGTACTTC. Its translation is CASSLVAGRTGHEQYF.

The DNA of the CDR3 is TGTGCCAGCAGTGAAGTCACCGCCTTAACAAACACCATATATTTT. This codes for CASSEVTALTNTIYF. The chain links TRBV6-1 to TRBJ1-3, with D unclear. Germline V lookup: CDR1 MNHNS, CDR2 SASEGT. V lost 1 base, J lost 6 bases, and 13 bases lay in between. The CDR3 runs 15 residues.

This clonotype was detected only a few times. The chain recombines TRBV20-1 with TRBJ2-3; 13 nucleotides agree with TRBD2. J lost 1 base, V lost 6 bases, and 16 bases had no gene match. This CDR3 spans 19 amino acids. Per germline, CDR1 DFQATT and CDR2 SNEGSKA (reference sequence). CDR3 sequence (DNA): TGCAGTGCCGATGTCGGGACTAGCGGGATGAGTGGTGGCACAGATACGCAGTATTTT. Translation: CSADVGTSGMSGGTDTQYF.

There are many counts of this clonotype. The rearrangement uses TRBV20-1 and TRBJ2-7, with TRBD1 identical over 8 bases. V lost 1 base to trimming and J lost 5 bases; unmatched junction nucleotides: 4. Germline V CDR1 and CDR2: DFQATT, SNEGSKA (reference sequence). The CDR3 spans 13 residues. The CDR3 nucleotides read TGCAGTGCTAGAGGTCAGGGGGCGGACGAGCAGTACTTC. This sequence encodes CSARGQGADEQYF.

This clonotype has only a few counts. The chain has TRBV9 and TRBJ1-2; D gene ambiguous. The CDR3 is 12 amino acids. Per germline, CDR1 SGDLS and CDR2 YYNGEE. V lost 4 bases, J lost 5 bases, and 9 bases lay in between. CDR3 loop: CASSRDQYGYTF. As DNA, the CDR3 is TGTGCCAGCAGCAGGGATCAATATGGCTACACCTTC.